The next 22 T cell receptor beta chains were all read from a single sample in a study of T cells in Graves' hyperthyroidism and ophthalmopathy. RNA transcripts served as the template for amplifying TCR beta CDR3 regions. Researchers ran a first-round RT-PCR on the TCR CDR3 using the HTBI primer set. TCRdb ran MiXCR on the multiplex PCR reads and lists one entry per CDR3 protein. The table has hundreds of thousands of distinct CDR3 sequences, about 43% seen once; the top ten hold 8.2%. Sequencing input: peripheral blood or thyroid tissue (not recorded which). These receptors were taken from a woman under 30 with Graves' hyperthyroidism.

This clonotype has only a few counts. This may come from a read error, since a much larger clone is one base off. This chain uses TRBV2 with TRBJ1-1; TRBD1 matches 7 bases. The CDR3 sequence is 14 residues long. Looked up from germline, CDR1 is SNHLY and CDR2 is FYNNEI. J was trimmed by 3 bases and V by 2 bases; bases with no gene match: 3. CDR3 protein: CASSEPGQHTEAFF. The DNA of the CDR3 is TGTGCCAGCAGTGAACCGGGACAGCACACTGAAGCTTTCTTT.

This clonotype was observed at least ten times. The chain joins TRBV25-1 to TRBJ1-4; D is uncertain. Trimming left V 3 bases short and J 3 bases short, with 11 bases between. The CDR3 is 15 amino acids. Germline CDR1 reads MGHDK; CDR2 reads SYGVNS. CDR3 residues: CASSDGRVANEKLFF. The CDR3, as DNA: TGTGCCAGCAGTGACGGCCGAGTCGCTAATGAAAAACTGTTTTTT.

This chain links TRBV7-6 with TRBJ2-7, with D possibly called TRBD1 or TRBD2 (5 bases each). CDR1 SGHVS and CDR2 FNYEAQ come from the germline V gene. V lost 5 bases and J lost 4, with 21 bases in between. The CDR3 is made up of 16 amino acids. DNA of the CDR3: TGTGCCAGCAGCCCGGCCGGGACCCAATTCGGGTACGAGCAGTACTTC. It codes for CASSPAGTQFGYEQYF.

The CDR3 DNA reads as TGTGCCAGCAGCCAAGATCTGACAGGGAAAGAGACCCAGTACTTC. Amino acids: CASSQDLTGKETQYF. The chain recombines TRBV2 with TRBJ2-5; 7 bases are a match to TRBD1. Germline lookup yields CDR1 SNHLY and CDR2 FYNNEI. This CDR3 spans 15 amino acids. V lost 6 bases to trimming and J lost 3 bases; unmatched junction nucleotides: 10.

This clonotype occurred many times. J is TRBJ2-7 and V is TRBV24-1, with D unresolved. Deletions cut 1 base from V and 5 bases from J, with 2 bases between. The CDR3 length is 11 residues. CDR1 is KGHDR and CDR2 is SFDVKD in the germline V gene. The CDR3 DNA reads as TGTGCCACCAGTGATTTCAACGAGCAGTACTTC. Translated, it gives CATSDFNEQYF.

This chain joins TRBV12-3 or TRBV12-4 and TRBJ1-1; D is unresolved. The CDR3 is 14 residues long. V lost 7 bases and J lost 0, with 12 bases in between. In DNA, the CDR3 is TGTGCCAGCACAACAGACGAATTGAACACTGAAGCTTTCTTT. This codes for CASTTDELNTEAFF.

This clonotype has at least ten counts. The CDR3 nucleotides read TGTGCCAGCAGCTCACAGGGGTATGGCTACACCTTC. It encodes CASSSQGYGYTF. The chain recombines TRBV9 with TRBJ1-2, with TRBD1 identical over 7 bases. The V segment lost 4 bases and the J segment 5 bases; nucleotides outside the gene matches: 2. The CDR3 loop spans 12 amino acids. Germline assignment: CDR1 SGDLS and CDR2 YYNGEE.

This chain connects TRBV19 to TRBJ2-7, with TRBD1 identical over 9 bases. The CDR3 loop spans 15 amino acids. J gave up 2 bases and V 3 bases, and 5 bases lay outside the gene matches. CDR1 LNHDA and CDR2 SQIVND come from the germline V gene (reference sequence). CDR3 in amino acids: CASSIGQGRTYEQYF. The CDR3 DNA reads as TGTGCCAGTAGTATTGGACAGGGGAGGACCTACGAGCAGTACTTC.

J is TRBJ1-2 and V is TRBV7-2; D is perhaps TRBD1 (5 bases). V lost 1 base, J lost 4 bases, and 13 bases lay in between. In germline, CDR1 is SGHTA, CDR2 FQGNSA. This CDR3 spans 15 amino acids. The CDR3 loop is CASSLGQGSLYGYTF. The CDR3 DNA reads as TGTGCCAGCAGCTTAGGTCAGGGCAGCCTCTATGGCTACACCTTC.

This clonotype was recorded only once. The chain uses TRBV29-1 and TRBJ2-2; weak D call: TRBD2 (6 bases). Germline-derived CDR1 and CDR2 are SQVTM and ANQGSEA. The CDR3 spans 13 residues. Trimming cost V 4 bases and J 3 bases, with 9 bases left between them. The CDR3 loop reads CSVVTGDTGELFF. The CDR3 bases are TGCAGCGTTGTGACGGGGGACACCGGGGAGCTGTTTTTT.

The V call is TRBV7-3, the J call TRBJ2-7; 13 bases fit TRBD2. Germline CDR1 is SGHTA and CDR2 is FQGTGA. This CDR3 has 21 amino acids. The V segment lost 2 bases and the J segment 2 bases; nucleotides outside the gene matches: 18. CDR3 DNA: TGTGCCAGCAGCTTACGTTCCCACCTGGGACTAGCGGGAAATATAGCCTACGAGCAGTACTTC. Its protein is CASSLRSHLGLAGNIAYEQYF.

In this sample, this clonotype turned up a few times. The chain has TRBV5-8 and TRBJ1-4, with TRBD1 as a possible D gene (5 bases). The CDR3 sequence is 14 residues long. Deletions cut 4 bases from V and 3 bases from J, with 10 bases between. Germline V gene data show CDR1 as SGHTS and CDR2 as YDEGEE. The CDR3, as DNA: TGTGCCAGCAGCCTTCCGACAGCTAATGAAAAACTGTTTTTT. Protein product: CASSLPTANEKLFF.

This chain links TRBV6-5 with TRBJ1-1; D perhaps matches TRBD1 (6 bases). The length of the CDR3 is 14 residues. Germline loops: CDR1 MNHEY, CDR2 SVGAGI. The germline V and J ends were trimmed by 10 bases and 1 base, with 16 bases remaining between them. Here the CDR3 reads CATTWDITNTEAFF. In DNA form, the CDR3 reads TGTGCCACCACTTGGGACATAACGAACACTGAAGCTTTCTTT.

V and J are TRBV7-3 and TRBJ2-6, with a weak D call TRBD1 (5 bases). This CDR3 is 13 amino acids long. Germline lookup yields CDR1 SGHTA and CDR2 FQGTGA. V gave up 1 base and J gave up 9 bases, with 7 bases separating them. Here the CDR3 reads CASSLSRVNVLTF. CDR3 DNA sequence: TGTGCCAGCAGCTTAAGCAGGGTCAACGTCCTGACTTTC.

V gene TRBV2 combines with J gene TRBJ1-5, with a possible D match to TRBD1 (5 bases). The CDR3 contains 12 residues. Trimming pared 9 bases from V and 8 bases from J, leaving 14 bases between. The V gene's germline CDR1 is SNHLY and CDR2 FYNNEI. CDR3 loop: CASGDRPEPQHF. In DNA, the CDR3 is TGTGCCAGTGGGGACCGGCCGGAGCCCCAGCATTTT.

This sequence joins TRBV29-1 and TRBJ1-1; D is perhaps TRBD1 (6 bases). The V end lost 6 bases, the J end lost 7 bases, and 15 bases lay between the germline ends. The CDR3 consists of 12 residues. Germline CDR1 SQVTM, CDR2 ANQGSEA. The CDR3 region is CSVKTGYGEAFF. As DNA, the CDR3 is TGCAGCGTAAAAACAGGGTACGGTGAAGCTTTCTTT.

The chain employs TRBV11-3 and TRBJ2-7; no clear D gene. The CDR3 covers 12 residues. V was clipped by 6 bases and J by 3 bases, with 9 bases between them. CDR1 SGHNT and CDR2 YENEEA come from the germline V gene. CDR3: CASSLTFYEQYF. DNA for the CDR3: TGTGCCAGCAGTTTAACCTTCTACGAGCAGTACTTC. Drawing the rest from reference TRBV11-3 and TRBJ2-7, the complete variable domain is EAGVVQSPRYKIIEKKQPVAFWCNPISGHNTLYWYLQNLGQGPELLIRYENEEAVDDSQLPKDRFSAERLKGVDSTLKIQPAELGDSAVYLCASSLTFYEQYFGPGTRLTVT.

The chain combines TRBV25-1 with TRBJ1-1; perhaps TRBD1 as D (6 bases). The germline CDR1 and CDR2 sequences are MGHDK and SYGVNS. The germline V and J ends were trimmed by 6 bases and 3 bases, with 17 bases remaining between them. CDR3 size: 15 residues. CDR3 bases: TGTGCCAGCAGCCAAGATCGCAGGGGCCACACTGAAGCTTTCTTT. This encodes CASSQDRRGHTEAFF. Complete variable domain (other parts from reference TRBV25-1 and TRBJ1-1): EADIYQTPRYLVIGTGKKITLECSQTMGHDKMYWYQQDPGMELHLIHYSYGVNSTEKGDLSSESTVSRIRTEHFPLTLESARPSHTSQYLCASSQDRRGHTEAFFGQGTRLTVV.

The V call is TRBV7-9, the J call TRBJ1-1; 8 positions match TRBD1. The trim removed 5 bases at V and 6 bases at J, leaving 8 bases unmatched. Germline V gene lookup returns CDR1 SEHNR and CDR2 FQNEAQ (reference sequence). The CDR3 has 14 amino acids. The CDR3 nucleotides read TGTGCCAGCAGCCCAGGACAGGGAGCGGCTGAAGCTTTCTTT. Residues: CASSPGQGAAEAFF.

V usage is TRBV5-1 and J usage is TRBJ2-2, with TRBD2 as a possible D gene (6 bases). V was cut by 9 bases and J by 4 bases, with 16 bases left in between. This CDR3 region has 14 residues. Germline V gene data show CDR1 as SGHRS and CDR2 as YFSETQ. DNA for the CDR3: TGCGCCACCCATTCGCCGGGAGCCACCGGGGAGCTGTTTTTT. This translates into CATHSPGATGELFF.

This sequence joins TRBV24-1 and TRBJ2-2; no clear D. V was shortened by 4 bases and J by 2 bases, with 13 bases between the two germline ends. Per the germline V gene, CDR1 is KGHDR and CDR2 is SFDVKD. The CDR3 covers 16 residues. The CDR3 DNA reads as TGTGCCACCAGTGACCCCGGCAAGCCAAACACCGGGGAGCTGTTTTTT. This sequence encodes CATSDPGKPNTGELFF.

At least ten counts were recorded for this clonotype. The chain carries TRBV29-1 and TRBJ2-2; 8 positions match TRBD2. Germline V gene data show CDR1 as SQVTM and CDR2 as ANQGSEA. V was pared by 0 bases and J by 1 base, with 7 bases of the junction left unmatched. The CDR3 is 17 residues long. The CDR3 DNA is TGCAGCGTTGAAGATCTTGGCGGGAGGCGGAACACCGGGGAGCTGTTTTTT. Residues: CSVEDLGGRRNTGELFF.